A single TCR beta chain is shown here with its context. This clonotype was seen repeatedly, ten times or more. No cognate antigen has been identified for it. Base qualities are not provided; no much larger clone lies one nucleotide away. The germline ends are 16 bases apart after V is trimmed by 4 bases and J by 7 bases. The CDR3 goes from the cysteine to the phenylalanine over 15 residues. Of the read, only the CDR3 DNA is kept; its 45 bases are in frame from base 1. Via the germline V gene, CDR1 is ENHRY and CDR2 SYGVKD. TCR beta CDR3 regions were amplified from RNA transcripts. A first-round RT-PCR of the TCR CDR3 used the HTBI primer set with the Qiagen OneStep RT-PCR kit. Libraries were constructed in a second round of multiplex PCR, after which size selection and purification were performed. The libraries were sequenced on an Illumina HiSeq2000 using paired-end 100 bp reads. In the paper's pipeline: SOAPnuke was used to process the raw data, removing reads that contained adapters or uncalled bases, had a mean Phred below 15, or lacked an exact match to the constant primer or identifier. COPE v1.2.5 was used to merge high-quality paired reads, and clonotypes were defined as unique nucleotide sequences. MiTCR v1.1 was used to align the clonotypes against IMGT TRBV, TRBD and TRBJ reference segments. Analysis was restricted to V-J combinations with a frequency above 0.0001, which covered 99% to 99.2% of repertoires. A TCS score was defined as the ratio between F50 (clonal expansion) and ExV (chaos), using BLOSUM62-based TCRdist between CDR3 peptides within each V-J. Welch's t-statistics and random forest reduced roughly 500 V-J features to roughly 13, which were used in a naive Bayes classifier (R e1071). The raw public reads went through TCRdb reprocessing: fastp at Q25, MiXCR clone calling, in-frame beta chains kept. Every CDR3 protein is listed once, alongside the most common genes and DNA of its rows. Here the V and J calls rest on TCRdb's processing, not on the authors' analysis. This sample is represented by about 380,000 distinct CDR3 sequences; about 14% of them were singletons. Less than 25% of the sample goes to the ten largest clones.

The data were obtained in a study of T cells in Graves' hyperthyroidism and ophthalmopathy (dated 2019 in TCRdb). Study-wide context: Peripheral blood was sampled at the time of initial diagnosis, prior to any treatment. To identify TCR V-J signatures that set the groups apart, the researchers used a discovery cohort of about a hundred patients, made up of approximately 43 with Graves' ophthalmopathy and 57 with stable Graves' hyperthyroidism. An independent validation cohort of about 19 hyperthyroidism patients and approximately 15 patients who later progressed to ophthalmopathy tested prospective prediction of ophthalmopathy. For training and testing, the 80 to 100 patients in the discovery cohort were randomly divided in a 7:3 ratio. In about 6 Graves' hyperthyroidism patients, the study also compared T-cell repertoires from thyroid tissue with T-cell repertoires from blood. Following sampling, methimazole starting at 30 mg daily was given to hyperthyroidism patients, and high-dose intravenous methylprednisolone was given to ophthalmopathy patients. According to the paper, TCR Vbeta CDR3 sequencing was carried out on around 140 peripheral blood samples, which came from more than 40 ophthalmopathy, 75 or so hyperthyroidism and roughly 17 progressor patients.

Hyperthyroidism patients were newly diagnosed, had a disease duration of under 2 months, and were aged 18 to 65 years. The study excluded patients with uncontrolled infections, other autoimmune diseases, pregnancy or lactation. Diagnoses relied on clinical symptoms, serum thyroxine and TRAb, thyroid ultrasound and orbital computed tomography. Blood from progressor patients was collected at the time of first diagnosis with hyperthyroidism, before any ophthalmopathy symptoms had appeared. PBMCs were isolated from more than 8 ml of fresh peripheral blood by Ficoll-Paque density gradient centrifugation. Progressor patients were defined as those initially diagnosed with Graves' hyperthyroidism in whom ophthalmopathy developed during follow-up. Total RNA was extracted using Trizol reagent, and RNA quality was assessed on an Agilent 2100 Bioanalyzer. Points the paper makes about the study in general: Ophthalmopathy was separated from stable hyperthyroidism by a 13 V-J signature model, with around 90% sensitivity and about 81% specificity obtained in cross-validation and 80%/75% obtained in testing. Most expanded thyroid clonotypes (frequency above 0.001) were also found in blood, which suggests that blood repertoires may mirror thyroid immune responses. No statistical method was used to set the sample size in advance, and investigators knew the group allocation. In validation, the model predicted progression to ophthalmopathy with approximately 69% sensitivity and approximately 74% specificity, a median of 6.5 months before onset.

This TCR came from a man in his thirties or forties with Graves' hyperthyroidism that later progressed to Graves' ophthalmopathy. Sequencing was done on a sample of blood. The V and J segments used are TRBV10-3 and TRBJ1-4; the D gene is not confidently resolved. The CDR3 in this case is CAISVSGSPGEKLFF. The nucleotides are TGTGCCATCAGTGTTTCAGGATCCCCCGGTGAAAAACTGTTTTTT.